The 5 T cell receptor beta chains reported below all come from one sample, sequenced in a study of T cell responses to AZD1222 COVID-19 vaccine. Only in-frame clones appear in the TCRdb table, and some are missing; sequencing was by immunoSEQ multiplex PCR. The sample yields around 140,000 clones, 75% to 90% seen once. Sequencing used peripheral blood, obtained on day 0 of AZD1222 vaccination. The receptors derive from an adult in good health.

The chain has TRBV5-1 and TRBJ2-7, with TRBD2 matching 11 bases. This CDR3 has 16 amino acids. Germline V gene data show CDR1 as SGHRS and CDR2 as YFSETQ. With V trimmed by 2 bases and J by 4 bases, 8 bases remained unmatched. CDR3 sequence reads: CASSFVAGGPLYEQYF. The CDR3 DNA reads as TGCGCCAGCAGCTTTGTAGCGGGGGGGCCGTTATACGAGCAGTACTTC.

The V and J genes are TRBV7-2 and TRBJ1-2; 10 bases are a match to TRBD1. This CDR3 is built from 14 residues. Per germline, CDR1 SGHTA and CDR2 FQGNSA. V lost 6 bases and J lost 6; bases outside the gene matches: 7. The CDR3 loop is CASRPPDRGHGYTF. For the CDR3, the DNA is TGTGCCAGCAGACCGCCAGACAGGGGGCATGGCTACACCTTC.

The V call is TRBV7-9, the J call TRBJ1-1; no reliable D call. Germline-derived CDR1 and CDR2 are SEHNR and FQNEAQ (reference sequence). The CDR3 has 14 residues. V shed 1 base and J shed 1 base, with 7 bases lying between them. The CDR3 spells CASSLVIQNTEAFF. The CDR3 DNA follows: TGTGCCAGCAGCTTAGTTATCCAGAACACTGAAGCTTTCTTT. Combining the CDR3 with reference TRBV7-9 and TRBJ1-1 gives the whole variable domain DTGVSQNPRHKITKRGQNVTFRCDPISEHNRLYWYRQTLGQGPEFLTYFQNEAQLEKSRLLSDRFSAERPKGSFSTLEIQRTEQGDSAMYLCASSLVIQNTEAFFGQGTRLTVV.

This rearrangement joins TRBV28 to TRBJ2-5; a possible D gene is TRBD2 (5 bases). The CDR3 has 14 amino acids. Germline CDR1 and CDR2: MDHEN and SYDVKM. Trimming removed 0 bases at V and 1 base at J, with 6 bases between. The CDR3 reads CASSLWRAQETQYF. CDR3 in DNA: TGTGCCAGCAGTTTATGGCGGGCCCAAGAGACCCAGTACTTC.

This chain uses TRBV12-3 or TRBV12-4 with TRBJ1-1; a possible D gene is TRBD1 (5 bases). This CDR3 is 13 amino acids long. V was shortened by 6 bases and J by 0 bases, with 8 bases between the two germline ends. CDR3 DNA: TGTGCCAGCAGCATGACAGTGAACACTGAAGCTTTCTTT. It translates to CASSMTVNTEAFF.